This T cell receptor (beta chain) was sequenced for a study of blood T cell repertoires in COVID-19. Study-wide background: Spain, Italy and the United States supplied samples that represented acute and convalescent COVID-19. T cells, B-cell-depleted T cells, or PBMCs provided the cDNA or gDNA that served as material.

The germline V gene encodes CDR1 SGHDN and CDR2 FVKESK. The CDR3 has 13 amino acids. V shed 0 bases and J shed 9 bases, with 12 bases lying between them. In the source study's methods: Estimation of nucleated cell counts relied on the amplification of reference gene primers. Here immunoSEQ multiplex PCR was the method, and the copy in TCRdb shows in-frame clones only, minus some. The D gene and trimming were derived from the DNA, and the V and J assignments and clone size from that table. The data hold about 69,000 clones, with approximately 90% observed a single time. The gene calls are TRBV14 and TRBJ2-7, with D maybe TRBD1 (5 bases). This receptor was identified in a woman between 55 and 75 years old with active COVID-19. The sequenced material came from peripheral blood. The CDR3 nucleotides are TGTGCCAGCAGCCAAGATAAGAGTACAGGGCAGTACTTC. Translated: CASSQDKSTGQYF.